These 30 T cell receptor beta chains share one sample of origin, sequenced in a study of T cells in Graves' hyperthyroidism and ophthalmopathy (dated by TCRdb to about 2019). The library was obtained by multiplex PCR. Sequencing relied on an Illumina HiSeq 2000. The TCR beta CDR3 regions were amplified from RNA transcripts. A first-round RT-PCR of the TCR CDR3 used the HTBI primer set with the Qiagen OneStep RT-PCR kit. Using fastp at Q25 and MiXCR, TCRdb reprocessed the public reads and kept productive beta chains. One record per CDR3 amino acid sequence lists the most common genes and DNA. A total of around 500,000 distinct CDR3 sequences appear in this sample, roughly an eighth of them only once. Around 17% of the sample goes to the ten largest clones. The sequencing input was blood. These receptors all come from a woman aged 18-30 years with Graves' hyperthyroidism.

This chain links TRBV6-1 with TRBJ1-1; D uncertain. V gave up 10 bases and J gave up 3 bases, with 15 bases separating them. CDR1 and CDR2 (germline): MNHNS, SASEGT. The CDR3 length is 13 residues. The CDR3 region has the DNA TGTGCCACCCAGACTGGGCCCGACACTGAAGCTTTCTTT. Amino acid sequence: CATQTGPDTEAFF.

This clonotype came up many times. CDR3 DNA: TGCGCCAGCAGCGAGCGTAAGGTGAACACCGGGGAGCTGTTTTTT. It translates to CASSERKVNTGELFF. This chain connects TRBV5-1 to TRBJ2-2; no clear D gene. The CDR3 extends over 15 amino acids. V was trimmed by 4 bases and J by 1 base, leaving 11 bases between them. Looked up from germline, CDR1 is SGHRS and CDR2 is YFSETQ. Full variable domain (missing parts from reference TRBV5-1 and TRBJ2-2): KAGVTQTPRYLIKTRGQQVTLSCSPISGHRSVSWYQQTPGQGLQFLFEYFSETQRNKGNFPGRFSGRQFSNSRSEMNVSTLELGDSALYLCASSERKVNTGELFFGEGSRLTVL.

This chain links TRBV6-1 with TRBJ2-1; D is possibly TRBD1 or TRBD2 (5 bases each). Germline CDR1 is MNHNS and CDR2 is SASEGT. Trimming took 6 bases from V and 8 from J, leaving 11 bases between them. The length of the CDR3 is 12 residues. The CDR3 loop is CASRKRDDEQFF. CDR3 coding DNA: TGTGCCAGCAGAAAACGGGACGATGAGCAGTTCTTC.

This clonotype was counted many times. The rearrangement links TRBV20-1 to TRBJ2-3; D gene uncertain. V lost 3 bases to trimming and J lost 4 bases, with 8 bases between them. There are 12 residues in the CDR3. Per the germline V gene, CDR1 is DFQATT and CDR2 is SNEGSKA (reference sequence). DNA for the CDR3: TGCAGTGCTAGTCCCGTATCAGATACGCAGTATTTT. Amino acids: CSASPVSDTQYF.

This clonotype was counted at least ten times. The chain employs TRBV28 and TRBJ2-5; 7 bases line up with TRBD2. The CDR3 contains 15 residues. Germline trimming cut 2 bases from V and 0 bases from J; bases unmatched to any gene: 3. Looked up from germline, CDR1 is MDHEN and CDR2 is SYDVKM. The CDR3 protein is CASSLAGLDQETQYF. The CDR3 DNA reads as TGTGCCAGCAGTTTAGCCGGACTAGACCAAGAGACCCAGTACTTC. The entire variable domain, with the rest obtained from reference TRBV28 and TRBJ2-5, is as follows: DVKVTQSSRYLVKRTGEKVFLECVQDMDHENMFWYRQDPGLGLRLIYFSYDVKMKEKGDIPEGYSVSREKKERFSLILESASTNQTSMYLCASSLAGLDQETQYFGPGTRLLVL.

This clonotype was observed many times. The V and J genes are TRBV29-1 and TRBJ2-5; 8 nucleotides line up with TRBD1. Germline V gene data show CDR1 as SQVTM and CDR2 as ANQGSEA. V trimming: 8 bases; J trimming: 5 bases; junction bases outside the gene matches: 13. The CDR3 contains 14 residues. DNA of the CDR3: TGCAGCTTATCGGCAGGGGGCGCGGGGGAGACCCAGTACTTC. The encoded protein is CSLSAGGAGETQYF. Full variable domain (rest looked up from reference TRBV29-1 and TRBJ2-5): SAVISQKPSRDICQRGTSLTIQCQVDSQVTMMFWYRQQPGQSLTLIATANQGSEATYESGFVIDKFPISRPNLTFSTLTVSNMSPEDSSIYLCSLSAGGAGETQYFGPGTRLLVL.

This clonotype was picked up many times. The junction departs from the called germline gene at one end, perhaps through a read error. The rearrangement uses TRBV7-9 and TRBJ1-1; no reliable D call. Germline CDR1 is SEHNR and CDR2 is FQNEAQ (reference sequence). The CDR3 has 13 amino acids. The CDR3 loop is CASQKGLNAEAFF. CDR3 coding DNA: TGTGCCAGCCAGAAGGGATTGAACGCTGAAGCTTTCTTT.

This clonotype has ten or more counts. The J gene is TRBJ2-1, the V gene TRBV5-8; tentative D call: TRBD1 (5 bases). V was cut by 1 base and J by 2 bases, with 10 bases left in between. The CDR3 runs to 15 residues. The V gene's germline CDR1 is SGHTS and CDR2 YDEGEE. CDR3 in DNA: TGTGCCAGCAGCTTGAGACAGATCCCCTACAATGAGCAGTTCTTC. Its protein is CASSLRQIPYNEQFF.

This clonotype has a count of ten or more. The chain combines TRBV7-8 with TRBJ2-7; no clear D. Germline CDR1 SGHVS, CDR2 FQNEAQ. V was clipped by 2 bases and J by 5 bases, with 7 bases between them. This CDR3 is built from 12 residues. Here the CDR3 reads CASSLSSDEQYF. Here the CDR3 DNA reads TGTGCCAGCAGCTTATCTAGTGACGAGCAGTACTTC. The full variable domain, in which reference TRBV7-8 and TRBJ2-7 provide the parts outside the CDR3, is GAGVSQSPRYKVAKRGQDVALRCDPISGHVSLFWYQQALGQGPEFLTYFQNEAQLDKSGLPSDRFFAERPEGSVSTLKIQRTQQEDSAVYLCASSLSSDEQYFGPGTRLTVT.

This chain joins TRBV18 and TRBJ2-1, with 9 bases aligning to TRBD2. Germline V lookup: CDR1 KGHSH, CDR2 LQKENI. The junction had 5 bases not matched to a gene; V was cut back by 3 bases and J by 2 bases. The CDR3 runs 16 residues. The CDR3 DNA is TGTGCCAGCTCACCTAATAGCGGGAGAACCTACAATGAGCAGTTCTTC. Its protein product is CASSPNSGRTYNEQFF. Variable domain in full (rest from reference TRBV18 and TRBJ2-1): NAGVMQNPRHLVRRRGQEARLRCSPMKGHSHVYWYRQLPEEGLKFMVYLQKENIIDESGMPKERFSAEFPKEGPSILRIQQVVRGDSAAYFCASSPNSGRTYNEQFFGPGTRLTVL.

This chain uses TRBV20-1 with TRBJ2-1, with 15 bases that match TRBD2. CDR1 and CDR2 from the germline V gene are DFQATT and SNEGSKA (reference sequence). The CDR3 loop spans 18 amino acids. V shed 0 bases, J shed 7 bases, and the junction held 10 bases outside the gene matches. The CDR3 here is CSARDWTSGRVNRNEQFF. For the CDR3, the DNA is TGCAGTGCTAGAGATTGGACTAGCGGGAGGGTGAATCGGAATGAGCAGTTCTTC.

This clonotype has just a few counts. J is TRBJ2-4 and V is TRBV19, with unresolved D. Germline lookup yields CDR1 LNHDA and CDR2 SQIVND (reference sequence). This CDR3 comprises 13 residues. Trimming removed 8 bases at V and 0 bases at J, with 8 bases between. DNA of the CDR3: TGTGCCAGTCTCGGCATAGCCAAAAACATTCAGTACTTC. Its translation is CASLGIAKNIQYF.

The chain uses TRBV19 and TRBJ2-7, with D possibly TRBD2 on 6 matching bases. The CDR3 totals 15 residues. With 4 bases removed from V and 2 bases from J, the gap between germline ends came to 15 bases. The V gene's germline CDR1 is LNHDA and CDR2 SQIVND (reference sequence). The DNA for the CDR3 is TGTGCCAGTAGTACCCGGGTCGGGGGAGCCTACGAGCAGTACTTC. It translates to CASSTRVGGAYEQYF.

This clonotype appeared many times. This rearrangement joins TRBV20-1 to TRBJ1-1, with D maybe TRBD1 (5 bases). This CDR3 region has 14 residues. CDR1 and CDR2 (germline): DFQATT, SNEGSKA (reference sequence). V was cut by 6 bases and J by 5 bases, with 19 bases left in between. CDR3: CSASNRGGLTEAFF. CDR3 nucleotide sequence: TGCAGTGCGAGCAATCGTGGGGGATTGACTGAAGCTTTCTTT.

This clonotype was recorded at least ten times. The gene calls are TRBV6-5 and TRBJ2-7; 13 bases fit TRBD2. Germline CDR1 is MNHEY and CDR2 is SVGAGI. CDR3 length: 16 amino acids. Losses at the gene ends were 4 bases for V and 4 bases for J; bases not matched to a gene: 7. In nucleotides, the CDR3 is TGTGCCAGCAGTTCCGGGACTAGCGGGACAAAGTACGAGCAGTACTTC. Translating it yields CASSSGTSGTKYEQYF.

This clonotype has at least ten counts. The chain couples TRBV11-2 to TRBJ2-2; 11 positions match TRBD2. The V gene's germline CDR1 is SGHAT and CDR2 FQNNGV. The CDR3 contains 16 residues. The V and J ends lost 1 base and 4 bases, in that order; junction bases with no gene match: 2. In nucleotides, the CDR3 is TGTGCCAGCAGCTTAGGTAGCGGGAGGGCCACCGGGGAGCTGTTTTTT. It specifies CASSLGSGRATGELFF.

In its sample, this clonotype was seen once. Given a much more abundant clone one base away, this may be a read error. The J gene is TRBJ2-1, the V gene TRBV10-3; 8 nucleotides agree with TRBD1. This CDR3 is built from 14 residues. V lost 7 bases and J lost 7; bases outside the gene matches: 9. From germline, CDR1 is ENHRY and CDR2 SYGVKD. The CDR3: CAITGTGAGNEQFF. The CDR3, as DNA: TGTGCCATCACTGGGACAGGTGCTGGGAATGAGCAGTTCTTC.

This clonotype has at least ten counts. The chain links TRBV12-3 or TRBV12-4 to TRBJ2-2; D is unclear. This CDR3 has 10 residues. V dropped 8 bases and J dropped 6 bases, with 4 bases sitting between them. CDR3 in amino acids: CASGAGELFF. In DNA, the CDR3 is TGTGCCAGCGGGGCCGGGGAGCTGTTTTTT.

The table lists this clonotype with many counts. The chain uses TRBV7-6 and TRBJ2-5; 9 nucleotides agree with TRBD2. Per the germline V gene, CDR1 is SGHVS and CDR2 is FNYEAQ. The CDR3 has 15 residues. V gave up 0 bases and J gave up 3 bases; unmatched junction bases: 2. The CDR3 DNA sequence: TGTGCCAGCAGCTTAGCGATAGCGGGAGAAGAGACCCAGTACTTC. Protein product: CASSLAIAGEETQYF.

This clonotype was seen at least ten times. The chain combines TRBV5-6 with TRBJ1-1; no clear D. V dropped 6 bases and J dropped 4 bases, with 10 bases sitting between them. CDR1 is SGHDT, CDR2 YYEEEE, per germline. The CDR3 extends over 12 amino acids. Here the CDR3 DNA reads TGTGCCAGCAACGAAGCAGGCACTGAAGCTTTCTTT. Protein sequence: CASNEAGTEAFF.

The gene calls are TRBV4-1 and TRBJ2-1; D is unclear. V dropped 1 base and J dropped 0 bases, with 10 bases sitting between them. CDR1 MGHRA and CDR2 YSYEKL come from the germline V gene. CDR3 size: 16 residues. Here the CDR3 reads CASSQVPASSYNEQFF. CDR3 coding DNA: TGCGCCAGCAGCCAAGTCCCAGCGAGCTCCTACAATGAGCAGTTCTTC.

The chain is built from TRBV7-2 and TRBJ2-5; D perhaps matches TRBD1 (6 bases). Per the germline V gene, CDR1 is SGHTA and CDR2 is FQGNSA. Between the trimmed V and J ends, which lost 4 bases and 5 bases, there was a span of 8 bases. The CDR3 spans 12 residues. CDR3 amino acids: CASSSTGETQYF. The CDR3 DNA reads TGTGCCAGCAGCTCCACAGGGGAGACCCAGTACTTC. Supplemented by reference TRBV7-2 and TRBJ2-5, the full variable domain reads GAGVSQSPSNKVTEKGKDVELRCDPISGHTALYWYRQSLGQGLEFLIYFQGNSAPDKSGLPSDRFSAERTGGSVSTLTIQRTQQEDSAVYLCASSSTGETQYFGPGTRLLVL.

In its sample, this clonotype was seen a few times. This chain links TRBV4-1 with TRBJ2-1; TRBD2 aligns across 9 bases. Unmatched junction bases numbered 7, after V lost 4 bases and J lost 0 bases. The CDR3 extends over 17 amino acids. Germline CDR1 reads MGHRA; CDR2 reads YSYEKL. The CDR3 region is CASSLRAREGSYNEQFF. CDR3 in DNA: TGCGCCAGCAGCCTCCGGGCGCGGGAGGGCTCCTACAATGAGCAGTTCTTC.

Ten or more counts support this clonotype. The chain links TRBV30 to TRBJ1-2, with a weak D call TRBD1 (6 bases). V lost 3 bases to trimming and J lost 0 bases, with 17 bases between them. The CDR3 consists of 16 residues. Germline loops: CDR1 GTSNPN, CDR2 SVGIG (reference sequence). The CDR3 reads CAWRAGHAVANYGYTF. CDR3 nucleotide sequence: TGTGCCTGGAGAGCGGGACATGCAGTAGCTAACTATGGCTACACCTTC.

This clonotype was seen repeatedly, ten times or more. The chain is built from TRBV27 and TRBJ1-5; possible D gene TRBD1, 5 bases. Trimming removed 4 bases from V and 0 bases from J, with 10 bases in between. The CDR3 covers 15 residues. CDR1 is MNHEY, CDR2 SMNVEV, per germline (reference sequence). In DNA, the CDR3 is TGTGCCAGCAGTTCAGGGACCTATAGCAATCAGCCCCAGCATTTT. Residues: CASSSGTYSNQPQHF.

This clonotype has a count of ten or more. The chain is built from TRBV24-1 and TRBJ2-3; 8 bases agree with TRBD1. V lost 4 bases to trimming and J lost 3 bases; unmatched junction nucleotides: 11. The CDR3 length is 17 residues. CDR1 is KGHDR and CDR2 is SFDVKD in the germline V gene. DNA of the CDR3: TGTGCCACCAGTGACTCCCGGGCAGGGGGCATAACAGATACGCAGTATTTT. This encodes CATSDSRAGGITDTQYF.

In this sample, this clonotype turned up a few times. The genes are TRBV19 and TRBJ2-7, with 11 bases identical to TRBD2. This CDR3 is 15 amino acids long. Germline CDR1 and CDR2: LNHDA and SQIVND (reference sequence). After removal of 5 bases from V and 2 bases from J, the junction contained 5 bases not matched to a gene. The CDR3 DNA reads TGTGCCAGTAGTCCCCAGACTAGCGGGACCTACGAGCAGTACTTC. It yields the protein CASSPQTSGTYEQYF.

In its sample, this clonotype was seen many times. V and J are TRBV9 and TRBJ1-3, with D unresolved. CDR1 and CDR2 from the germline V gene are SGDLS and YYNGEE. The ends were cut back, 4 bases at V and 1 base at J, with 15 bases in the middle. The CDR3 covers 16 residues. CDR3 nucleotide sequence: TGTGCCAGCAGCATCCTCCCTGAGGAGTCTGGAAACACCATATATTTT. This gives the protein CASSILPEESGNTIYF.

This clonotype has a handful of counts. The chain employs TRBV13 and TRBJ2-3; 9 nucleotides match TRBD2. V trimming: 1 base; J trimming: 5 bases; junction bases outside the gene matches: 7. The germline gives CDR1 PRHDT, CDR2 FYEKMQ (reference sequence). The CDR3 covers 16 residues. The CDR3 sequence is CASSLVSLAGIDTQYF. The CDR3 coding sequence is TGTGCCAGCAGCTTAGTCTCCCTAGCGGGAATAGATACGCAGTATTTT.

This clonotype was found a few times. The J gene is TRBJ2-2, the V gene TRBV7-6; no reliable D call. The V gene lost 1 base and the J gene lost 5 bases, with 14 bases spanning the gap. The CDR3 has 16 amino acids. From germline, CDR1 is SGHVS and CDR2 FNYEAQ. The CDR3 is CASSLVGSVETGELFF. In DNA form, the CDR3 reads TGTGCCAGCAGCTTAGTTGGGTCGGTCGAAACCGGGGAGCTGTTTTTT.